This T cell receptor beta chain was sequenced for a study of blood T cell repertoires in COVID-19. Background on the study: Acute and convalescent COVID-19 samples came from the United States, Italy and Spain. T cells, B-cell-depleted T cells, or PBMCs supplied cDNA or gDNA.

CDR1 and CDR2 (germline): SNHLY, FYNNEI. Trimming took 6 bases from V and 0 from J; bases not matched to a gene: 2. The CDR3 length is 14 residues. Authors' analysis steps: Estimation of nucleated cell counts was performed using reference gene primer amplification. This table comes from immunoSEQ multiplex PCR, and its TCRdb copy is limited to in-frame clones, with some not included. V and J calls plus clone size are reproduced from that table; the DNA served to infer D and trimming. The table lists under 200,000 clones, 85% to 90% of them singletons, with around 7% in the top ten. Specimen: peripheral blood. V gene TRBV2 combines with J gene TRBJ1-3; 7 bases line up with TRBD1. This TCR derives from a woman older than 75 in a cohort sampled during active or convalescent COVID-19. The CDR3 DNA follows: TGTGCCAGCAGGGACAGGTACTCTGGAAACACCATATATTTT. Translating it yields CASRDRYSGNTIYF.